Sequencing of this T cell receptor beta chain was carried out in a study of T-cell reconstitution after alpha-beta-depleted transplantation in children. Findings and caveats of the study: High day-60 TCRbeta diversity in some patients came from surviving recipient T cells and thymic progenitors.

During its preparation, the TCRbeta library received unique molecular identifiers. TCRdb reanalysed the PCR reads using MiXCR and keeps one entry per CDR3 protein. In the table there are about 150,000 distinct CDR3 sequences, 8.8% of which are singletons. The CDR3 extends over 11 amino acids. The V end was cut by 4 bases, the J end by 5 bases, with 8 bases between. Per germline, CDR1 SQVTM and CDR2 ANQGSEA. This clonotype was seen repeatedly, ten times or more. What it recognizes is unknown. The source material was PBMCs, mostly from graft donor cells, sampled 180 days after TCRalphabeta/CD19-depleted stem cell transplant. This chain connects TRBV29-1 to TRBJ2-5; D gene uncertain. The receptor was derived from a female patient aged 2-9 years who had a stem cell transplant for congenital amegakaryocytic thrombocytopenia, so the T cells may come from the graft donor. CDR3 nucleotide sequence: TGCAGCGTTGGGAACGCGGAGACCCAGTACTTC. This sequence encodes CSVGNAETQYF.